This entry describes one TCR beta chain. Its antigen is not known. CDR1 MDHEN and CDR2 SYDVKM come from the germline V gene. Trimming took 3 bases from V and 9 from J, leaving 17 bases between them. The CDR3 totals 14 residues. Both 60 Vbeta primers and 13 Jbeta primers went into the PCR. Sequencing used immunoSEQ multiplex PCR; TCRdb keeps in-frame clones, though not all of them. The sample contains around 170,000 clones, just under 80% of which appear only once. This specimen comes from a study of cytomegalovirus exposure and HLA in healthy donors. Notes on the study in general: In terms of immune exposure information, only CMV serostatus was available.

The gene calls are TRBV28 and TRBJ1-2; unclear D gene. This clonotype originated in a woman aged 50 to 60 in good health and CMV-seropositive. The sample consisted of PBMCs. The CDR3 DNA sequence: TGTGCCAGCAGTTTGGAGATTGGACTCGACAGCTACACCTTC. This codes for CASSLEIGLDSYTF.